The 26 T cell receptor beta chains reported below all come from one sample, sequenced in a study of breast tumors, draining lymph nodes, adjacent tissues. One entry per CDR3 protein, called by TCRdb with MiXCR from the multiplex PCR reads. The sample consists of 150,000 to 200,000 distinct CDR3 sequences, roughly a third of them appearing once. The lymph nodes were axillary draining lymph nodes from breast cancer patients. The sequencing sample was made of axillary lymph node tissue. Receptor source: a female donor with breast cancer. Some clones in this sample may be carry-over from other donors' samples.

This clonotype was counted many times. The V gene is TRBV7-9, the J gene TRBJ2-7; 10 bases agree with TRBD1. The CDR3 has 14 amino acids. Germline values: CDR1 SEHNR, CDR2 FQNEAQ (reference sequence). Germline trimming cut 6 bases from V and 5 bases from J; bases unmatched to any gene: 7. CDR3 nucleotides: TGTGCCAGCAGTTCTCCGGGACAGGGGAACGAGCAGTACTTC. This gives the protein CASSSPGQGNEQYF.

The V call is TRBV12-5, the J call TRBJ1-2; D is perhaps TRBD1 (6 bases). The CDR3 loop spans 13 amino acids. Trimming cost V 4 bases and J 5 bases, with 11 bases left between them. Germline V gene sequence: CDR1 LGHNT, CDR2 FRNRAP. This chain's CDR3 is CASGSQGYYGYTF. Here the CDR3 DNA reads TGTGCTAGTGGTTCACAGGGATATTATGGCTACACCTTC.

The sample holds a few counts of this clonotype. The gene calls are TRBV11-3 and TRBJ2-7, with D perhaps TRBD1 or TRBD2 (5 bases each). CDR1 SGHNT and CDR2 YENEEA come from the germline V gene. This CDR3 has 14 residues. V shed 2 bases and J shed 2 bases, with 10 bases lying between them. DNA for the CDR3: TGTGCCAGCAGCTTATCCAGGGAGCCCTACGAGCAGTACTTC. Translated, it gives CASSLSREPYEQYF. Filled out from reference TRBV11-3 and TRBJ2-7, the complete variable domain reads EAGVVQSPRYKIIEKKQPVAFWCNPISGHNTLYWYLQNLGQGPELLIRYENEEAVDDSQLPKDRFSAERLKGVDSTLKIQPAELGDSAVYLCASSLSREPYEQYFGPGTRLTVT.

This clonotype was picked up a small number of times. The J gene is TRBJ1-1, the V gene TRBV19; D remains ambiguous. Germline lookup yields CDR1 LNHDA and CDR2 SQIVND (reference sequence). Deletions cut 5 bases from V and 0 bases from J, with 10 bases between. The CDR3 spans 14 residues. This CDR3 reads CASSSPGVNTEAFF. In DNA form, the CDR3 reads TGTGCCAGTAGTTCCCCCGGGGTGAACACTGAAGCTTTCTTT.

About this clonotype: This likely comes from a read error, as the CDR3 has no conserved phenylalanine or tryptophan at its end. The DNA is left out, because the CDR3 cannot be placed on it with certainty; the CDR3 is given as TCRdb lists it. The CDR3 is CASSGPLRT. This chain joins TRBV25-1 and TRBJ1-6. The V gene's germline CDR1 is MGHDK and CDR2 SYGVNS. Counting both end residues, the CDR3 totals 9 amino acids.

This clonotype was detected a few times. The junction does not match germline at one end; this may be a read error. V and J are TRBV11-2 and TRBJ2-5; D gene unclear. CDR3 length: 12 amino acids. Germline V lookup: CDR1 SGHAT, CDR2 FQNNGV. CDR3 bases: TGTGTCAGCAGCCCAGTAATTGAGACCCAGTACTTC. It yields the protein CVSSPVIETQYF.

This clonotype was seen repeatedly, ten times or more. V and J are TRBV18 and TRBJ1-2; 7 bases are shared with TRBD1. CDR1 KGHSH and CDR2 LQKENI come from the germline V gene. The CDR3 is 15 residues long. V lost 4 bases and J lost 6; bases outside the gene matches: 11. Here the CDR3 reads CASSLRAGTVDGYTF. The CDR3, as DNA: TGTGCCAGCTCACTAAGAGCCGGGACAGTGGATGGCTACACCTTC.

This clonotype has ten or more counts. The rearrangement joins TRBV9 to TRBJ2-7; 15 bases are a match to TRBD2. Trimming took 3 bases from V and 0 from J; bases not matched to a gene: 16. The germline gives CDR1 SGDLS, CDR2 YYNGEE. The CDR3 contains 21 residues. CDR3 nucleotides: TGTGCCAGCAGCGCAGCCAAAAGCGGGACTAGCGGGGGGCGAGACTCCTACGAGCAGTACTTC. Residues: CASSAAKSGTSGGRDSYEQYF.

This clonotype was found many times. The V gene is TRBV5-1, the J gene TRBJ2-3, with TRBD2 identical over 7 bases. Germline trimming cut 4 bases from V and 5 bases from J; bases unmatched to any gene: 16. Per germline, CDR1 SGHRS and CDR2 YFSETQ. The CDR3 consists of 17 residues. The DNA for the CDR3 is TGCGCCAGCAGCCCGCTGGGTGGAGCGGGATACCTAGATACGCAGTATTTT. The encoded protein is CASSPLGGAGYLDTQYF.

This clonotype came up many times. This sequence joins TRBV20-1 and TRBJ2-7; tentative D call: TRBD2 (5 bases). The CDR3 has 13 residues. The germline CDR1 and CDR2 sequences are DFQATT and SNEGSKA (reference sequence). V lost 1 base to trimming and J lost 2 bases, with 9 bases between them. The CDR3 nucleotides are TGCAGTGCTAGAGTAATCGGGACCTACGAGCAGTACTTC. Its translation is CSARVIGTYEQYF.

This clonotype was detected ten times or more. J is TRBJ2-1 and V is TRBV7-9, with D maybe TRBD2 (6 bases). Trimming took 1 base from V and 0 from J, leaving 7 bases between them. Germline CDR1 is SEHNR and CDR2 is FQNEAQ (reference sequence). CDR3 length equals 15 residues. In DNA form, the CDR3 reads TGTGCCAGCAGCTTAGGAGCGGGCTCCTACAATGAGCAGTTCTTC. Translation gives CASSLGAGSYNEQFF. The whole variable domain, remainder taken from reference TRBV7-9 and TRBJ2-1, is DTGVSQNPRHKITKRGQNVTFRCDPISEHNRLYWYRQTLGQGPEFLTYFQNEAQLEKSRLLSDRFSAERPKGSFSTLEIQRTEQGDSAMYLCASSLGAGSYNEQFFGPGTRLTVL.

As regards this clonotype: Because the CDR3 is missing its conserved closing phenylalanine or tryptophan, this is likely a read error. No DNA is shown, since the ends of the CDR3 on it are uncertain; the CDR3 is the one TCRdb lists. V is TRBV29-1 and J is TRBJ2-1; the table's D call, TRBD1, has no DNA check behind it. Germline values: CDR1 SQVTM, CDR2 ANQGSEA. Termini included, the CDR3 measures 9 amino acids. The CDR3 sequence: CSVDLTSGV.

This clonotype was counted once. This chain uses TRBV20-1 with TRBJ1-5; 8 positions match TRBD1. The CDR3 extends over 14 amino acids. J was trimmed by 6 bases and V by 7 bases; bases with no gene match: 11. Germline CDR1 reads DFQATT; CDR2 reads SNEGSKA (reference sequence). The CDR3 nucleotides read TGCAGTGTCCAGGGGGCAGGGGAGGTTCAGCCCCAGCATTTT. Protein sequence: CSVQGAGEVQPQHF.

This clonotype was counted at least ten times. This rearrangement joins TRBV12-3 or TRBV12-4 to TRBJ2-1; D unresolved. CDR3 size: 11 residues. V shed 3 bases and J shed 9 bases, with 6 bases lying between them. This chain's CDR3 is CASSFVGEQFF. For the CDR3, the DNA is TGTGCCAGCAGTTTCGTGGGTGAGCAGTTCTTC.

This clonotype occurred a few times. It may be a read error: a sequence one base away is much more abundant. The V call is TRBV7-2, the J call TRBJ2-7, with 7 bases lining up with TRBD1. Germline CDR1 and CDR2: SGHTA and FQGNSA. The CDR3 extends over 15 amino acids. CDR3 in amino acids: CASSFRGSQDYEQHF. DNA for the CDR3: TGTGCCAGCAGCTTCAGGGGGTCGCAGGATTACGAGCAGCACTTC.

This clonotype was detected ten times or more. This chain connects TRBV12-3 or TRBV12-4 to TRBJ2-5; TRBD2 might be the D (6 bases). The germline V and J ends were trimmed by 6 bases and 2 bases, with 10 bases remaining between them. This CDR3 spans 13 amino acids. The CDR3 region has the DNA TGTGCCAGCAGCCCCGGGACTCAAGAGACCCAGTACTTC. Encoded protein: CASSPGTQETQYF.

This clonotype occurred many times. The chain links TRBV2 to TRBJ2-1; D not certain. The ends were cut back, 5 bases at V and 4 bases at J, with 12 bases in the middle. The CDR3 contains 14 residues. Germline loops: CDR1 SNHLY, CDR2 FYNNEI. The CDR3 here is CASSSEPSYNEQFF. The CDR3 DNA reads as TGTGCCAGCAGTTCTGAGCCCAGTTACAATGAGCAGTTCTTC. The variable domain in full, completed from reference TRBV2 and TRBJ2-1, reads EPEVTQTPSHQVTQMGQEVILRCVPISNHLYFYWYRQILGQKVEFLVSFYNNEISEKSEIFDDQFSVERPDGSNFTLKIRSTKLEDSAMYFCASSSEPSYNEQFFGPGTRLTVL.

This clonotype was counted many times. V usage is TRBV7-9 and J usage is TRBJ2-2; a possible D gene is TRBD1 (6 bases). Trimming removed 0 bases at V and 2 bases at J, with 10 bases between. The CDR3 contains 16 residues. Per the germline V gene, CDR1 is SEHNR and CDR2 is FQNEAQ (reference sequence). The CDR3 loop is CASSLAGQLNTGELFF. CDR3 bases: TGTGCCAGCAGCTTAGCGGGACAATTAAACACCGGGGAGCTGTTTTTT.

This clonotype has at least ten counts. The rearrangement uses TRBV18 and TRBJ1-2; D remains unclear. The CDR3 runs to 15 residues. Trimming took 3 bases from V and 4 from J, leaving 15 bases between them. Germline V gene data show CDR1 as KGHSH and CDR2 as LQKENI. The CDR3 protein is CASSPPSSSLYGYTF. CDR3 in DNA: TGTGCCAGCTCACCCCCGAGTAGCAGCCTCTATGGCTACACCTTC.

Comments on this clonotype: A much more abundant neighbour one base away suggests this may be a read error. V usage is TRBV13 and J usage is TRBJ2-2; the match to TRBD2 covers 8 bases. CDR3 size: 18 residues. V lost 2 bases to trimming and J lost 0 bases; unmatched junction nucleotides: 8. Germline V gene lookup returns CDR1 PRHDT and CDR2 FYEKMQ (reference sequence). CDR3 in DNA: TGTGCCAGCAGCTTACGTGGAAGCGGGAGCGCGAACACCGGGGAGCTGTTTTTT. Protein sequence: CASSLRGSGSANTGELFF.

Regarding this clonotype: This may come from a read error, since a much larger clone is one base off. This sequence joins TRBV5-6 and TRBJ2-6; weak D call: TRBD1 (5 bases). The CDR3 length is 16 residues. The germline V gene encodes CDR1 SGHDT and CDR2 YYEEEE. CDR3 DNA: TGTGCCAGCAGCTTCGGACAAAACTCTGGGGCCAACGTCCTGGCTTTC. It encodes CASSFGQNSGANVLAF.

This clonotype has more than one count but fewer than ten. The rearrangement links TRBV6-5 to TRBJ2-1; TRBD2 agrees at 7 bases. The CDR3 is 15 amino acids. CDR1 MNHEY and CDR2 SVGAGI come from the germline V gene. With V trimmed by 3 bases and J by 6 bases, 8 bases remained unmatched. CDR3 sequence: CASSYLELASNEQFF. In DNA, the CDR3 is TGTGCCAGCAGTTATCTGGAACTAGCGAGCAATGAGCAGTTCTTC.

This rearrangement joins TRBV6-1 to TRBJ1-6; D might be TRBD1 (5 bases). The CDR3 is 16 amino acids. Germline CDR1 MNHNS, CDR2 SASEGT. V gave up 9 bases and J gave up 5 bases, with 20 bases separating them. Here the CDR3 reads CASRGRMDKNNSPLHF. The CDR3 DNA is TGTGCCAGTCGGGGTAGAATGGACAAAAATAATTCACCCCTCCACTTT.

The J gene is TRBJ1-6, the V gene TRBV9; D is unclear. Trimming took off 0 bases at V and 6 bases at J, with 7 bases between the two ends. The germline V gene has CDR1 SGDLS and CDR2 YYNGEE. The CDR3 is 14 amino acids. This CDR3 reads CASSVEALNSPLHF. Here the CDR3 DNA reads TGTGCCAGCAGCGTAGAGGCCCTTAATTCACCCCTCCACTTT.

In its sample, this clonotype was seen many times. The V call is TRBV6-5, the J call TRBJ1-6; possible D gene TRBD1, 5 bases. Trimming removed 2 bases at V and 13 bases at J, with 18 bases between. The CDR3 consists of 15 residues. Germline CDR1 and CDR2: MNHEY and SVGAGI. For the CDR3, the DNA is TGTGCCAGCAGTTACCGGGCGGGCCTCGGGGGGCCCCTCCACTTT. Translated: CASSYRAGLGGPLHF.

The chain recombines TRBV4-1 with TRBJ1-2; perhaps TRBD1 as D (5 bases). CDR3 length equals 13 residues. CDR1 is MGHRA, CDR2 YSYEKL, per germline. V lost 2 bases, J lost 4 bases, and 8 bases lay in between. DNA for the CDR3: TGCGCCAGCAGCCAATTCCAGGGCTATGGCTACACCTTC. Protein: CASSQFQGYGYTF.